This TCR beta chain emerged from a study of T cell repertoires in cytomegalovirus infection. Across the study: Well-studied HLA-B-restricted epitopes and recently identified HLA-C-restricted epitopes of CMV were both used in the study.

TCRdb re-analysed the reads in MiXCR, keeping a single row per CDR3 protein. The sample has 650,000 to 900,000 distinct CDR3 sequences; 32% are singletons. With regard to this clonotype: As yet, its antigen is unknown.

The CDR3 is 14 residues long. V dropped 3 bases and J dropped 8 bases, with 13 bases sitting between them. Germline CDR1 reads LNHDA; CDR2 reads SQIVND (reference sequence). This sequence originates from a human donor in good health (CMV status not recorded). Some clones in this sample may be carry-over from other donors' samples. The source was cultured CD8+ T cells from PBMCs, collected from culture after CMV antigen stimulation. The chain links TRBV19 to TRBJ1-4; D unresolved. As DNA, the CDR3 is TGTGCCAGTAGTATGTTTCCTTCTTCCGAAAAACTGTTTTTT. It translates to CASSMFPSSEKLFF.